These 23 T cell receptor beta chains were sequenced from one sample in a study of tumor-infiltrating lymphocytes in primary liver carcinoma (dated by TCRdb to about 2017). Blood RNA was extracted from unsorted whole blood using TRIzol reagent, and germline DNA was obtained with the DNeasy Blood & Tissue kit. The sequencer listed for this sample is Illumina HiSeq 2500. TCRbeta-specific cDNA was reverse-transcribed from 500 ng total RNA using a constant-region primer and ProtoScript II reverse transcriptase. Three nested multiplex PCR rounds, following a slightly modified ARM-PCR procedure, were used to build the TCRbeta libraries. Multiplex TRBV1-TRBV30 forward primers and a Cbeta reverse primer were used in the first two PCR rounds, each of which was run for around 10 cycles. Through fastp at Q25 and MiXCR, TCRdb rebuilt clones from the public reads, retaining in-frame beta chains. Each CDR3 protein appears once, grouped with its most common genes and DNA. For this sample there are about 310,000 distinct CDR3 sequences; more than 55% appear just once. The ten largest clones capture over 15% of the sample.

Sequencing was done on a sample of peripheral blood. The receptors come from a woman between 25 and 40 years old with primary liver carcinoma and hepatitis B virus infection.

The chain recombines TRBV4-1 with TRBJ2-1; 9 nucleotides agree with TRBD2. Germline V gene data show CDR1 as MGHRA and CDR2 as YSYEKL. V shed 0 bases, J shed 7 bases, and the junction held 7 bases outside the gene matches. CDR3 size: 16 residues. The CDR3 region is CASSQDPLSGRNEQFF. CDR3 nucleotides: TGCGCCAGCAGCCAAGACCCCCTCAGCGGGAGGAATGAGCAGTTCTTC.

Regarding this clonotype: One junction end disagrees with the germline gene, perhaps due to a read error. This sequence joins TRBV11-3 and TRBJ2-5, with TRBD2 matching over 9 bases. Germline V CDR1 and CDR2: SGHNT, YENEEA. The CDR3 totals 15 residues. The CDR3 coding sequence is TGCGTCAGCAGCCGGGACATAGCGGGAGAAGAGACCCAGTACTTC. It specifies CVSSRDIAGEETQYF. Variable domain in full (rest from reference TRBV11-3 and TRBJ2-5): EAGVVQSPRYKIIEKKQPVAFWCNPISGHNTLYWYLQNLGQGPELLIRYENEEAVDDSQLPKDRFSAERLKGVDSTLKIQPAELGDSAVYLCVSSRDIAGEETQYFGPGTRLLVL.

This clonotype was counted between two and nine times. This chain joins TRBV6-1 and TRBJ2-3; 7 bases line up with TRBD2. The CDR3 is 14 residues long. The germline V gene encodes CDR1 MNHNS and CDR2 SASEGT. Trimming took 8 bases from V and 0 from J; bases not matched to a gene: 5. CDR3 amino acids: CASLAGVSTDTQYF. The CDR3 bases are TGTGCCAGCCTGGCGGGGGTCAGCACAGATACGCAGTATTTT.

This clonotype was detected once. A much larger clone differs from this one at a single base, so this may be a read error. CDR3 sequence: CSVASGTTQRRDTQYF. CDR3 nucleotides: TGCAGCGTCGCGTCCGGAACAACCCAGCGCAGAGATACGCAGTATTTT. The genes are TRBV29-1 and TRBJ2-3, with D unresolved. CDR1 is SQVTM and CDR2 is ANQGSEA in the germline V gene. The CDR3 sequence is 16 residues long. V was pared by 6 bases and J by 5 bases, with 24 bases between.

This clonotype was counted only a few times. A much larger clone lies a single base off, so this may be a read error. V and J are TRBV11-2 and TRBJ1-2; D call uncertain. Per the germline V gene, CDR1 is SGHAT and CDR2 is FQNNGV. This CDR3 has 13 amino acids. DNA for the CDR3: TGTGCCAGCAAAACTGCGGGGAGCTATGACTACACCTTC. Translating gives CASKTAGSYDYTF.

Notes on this clonotype: A read error is possible here, since a much larger clone lies one base away. The CDR3 region is CASSLDPGLSASADRLETQYF. The DNA of the CDR3 is TGTGCCAGCAGCTTGGACCCGGGACTATCGGCCAGCGCGGACAGGCTAGAGACCCAGTACTTC. The chain has TRBV5-5 and TRBJ2-5, with D perhaps matching TRBD1 or TRBD2 (7 bases each). Per the germline V gene, CDR1 is SGHKS and CDR2 is YYEKEE (reference sequence). The CDR3 consists of 21 residues. V lost 0 bases to trimming and J lost 4 bases, with 31 bases between them.

This clonotype has a handful of counts. The rearrangement uses TRBV7-8 and TRBJ2-7, with D possibly being TRBD2 (6 bases). V lost 4 bases to trimming and J lost 0 bases, with 13 bases between them. Per the germline V gene, CDR1 is SGHVS and CDR2 is FQNEAQ. This CDR3 spans 15 amino acids. This CDR3 reads CASSSQTGSSYEQYF. The CDR3 bases are TGTGCCAGCAGCTCCCAGACCGGGAGCTCCTACGAGCAGTACTTC. Complete variable domain (other parts from reference TRBV7-8 and TRBJ2-7): GAGVSQSPRYKVAKRGQDVALRCDPISGHVSLFWYQQALGQGPEFLTYFQNEAQLDKSGLPSDRFFAERPEGSVSTLKIQRTQQEDSAVYLCASSSQTGSSYEQYFGPGTRLTVT.

The chain combines TRBV6-5 with TRBJ2-3; 7 bases are shared with TRBD1. Germline V gives CDR1 MNHEY, CDR2 SVGAGI. The V gene end was trimmed by 6 bases and the J gene end by 6 bases; junction bases not matched to a gene: 9. The length of the CDR3 is 14 residues. CDR3: CASSSEDRRDTQYF. The CDR3 region has the DNA TGTGCCAGCAGCAGCGAGGACAGGCGGGATACGCAGTATTTT.

This clonotype has only one observation. Germline is not matched at one junction end, which may reflect a read error. The chain employs TRBV7-8 and TRBJ2-1; the D gene is possibly TRBD2 (7 bases). There are 17 residues in the CDR3. The germline V gene encodes CDR1 SGHVS and CDR2 FQNEAQ. Here the CDR3 reads CASNLMSAGAGTNEQFF. The CDR3 DNA sequence: TGTGCCAGCAACTTAATGAGTGCGGGGGCCGGGACCAATGAGCAGTTCTTC.

This clonotype was detected ten times or more. CDR3 bases: TGTGCCAGCAGCTTGGGGAGGGATCAGCCCCAGCATTTT. This encodes CASSLGRDQPQHF. The chain has TRBV5-6 and TRBJ1-5; D gene uncertain. The CDR3 consists of 13 residues. Trimming pared 0 bases from V and 5 bases from J, leaving 6 bases between. The V gene's germline CDR1 is SGHDT and CDR2 YYEEEE.

Remarks on this clonotype: This may be a read error: a much more frequent sequence differs by one nucleotide. The chain employs TRBV6-1 and TRBJ1-2; no definite D call. Germline lookup yields CDR1 MNHNS and CDR2 SASEGT. V was trimmed by 4 bases and J by 12 bases, leaving 15 bases between them. The CDR3 is 12 residues long. CDR3: CASSGGMIGHTF. DNA for the CDR3: TGTGCCAGCAGTGGTGGAATGATCGGCCACACCTTC.

In regard to this clonotype: A much larger clone lies a single base off, so this may be a read error. Written as DNA, the CDR3 is TGTGCCAGCAACACTGCGGGGGGCCCAAGCTCCTACAAAGAGCAGTTCTTC. It encodes CASNTAGGPSSYKEQFF. This chain connects TRBV12-3 or TRBV12-4 to TRBJ2-1; 8 bases are shared with TRBD2. The CDR3 runs 17 residues.

The chain has TRBV5-6 and TRBJ2-2; 14 bases map to TRBD2. V lost 2 bases to trimming and J lost 7 bases; unmatched junction nucleotides: 10. Germline CDR1 SGHDT, CDR2 YYEEEE. The CDR3 length is 18 residues. The chain's CDR3 is CASSFPRLAGGPNGELFF. CDR3 bases: TGTGCCAGCAGCTTCCCCCGACTAGCGGGAGGGCCTAACGGGGAGCTGTTTTTT.

Many counts were recorded for this clonotype. The CDR3, as DNA: TGTGCCAGCAGCCCCTCTGGAGGCCGAGAGCAGTACTTC. Translation gives CASSPSGGREQYF. This chain links TRBV12-3 or TRBV12-4 with TRBJ2-7, with a possible D match to TRBD2 (5 bases). The length of the CDR3 is 13 residues. Trimming took off 6 bases at V and 7 bases at J, with 16 bases between the two ends.

The V and J genes are TRBV10-3 and TRBJ2-3; D may be TRBD2 (5 bases). Germline V gene lookup returns CDR1 ENHRY and CDR2 SYGVKD. V was shortened by 0 bases and J by 0 bases, with 7 bases between the two germline ends. The CDR3 is 15 residues long. The CDR3 coding sequence is TGTGCCATCAGTGAGTCAAGGACTAGCACAGATACGCAGTATTTT. Encoded protein: CAISESRTSTDTQYF.

Details on this clonotype: It may be a read error: a sequence one base away is much more abundant. The chain links TRBV12-3 or TRBV12-4 to TRBJ1-4, with D maybe TRBD1 (5 bases). The CDR3 runs 15 residues. The CDR3 region has the DNA TGTGTCAGCAGTTTGGAAGGCAGGGAGAATGAAAAACTGTTTTTT. As protein: CVSSLEGRENEKLFF.

This clonotype was detected a few times. The V call is TRBV12-5, the J call TRBJ2-5; 7 nucleotides agree with TRBD1. Per the germline V gene, CDR1 is LGHNT and CDR2 is FRNRAP. The CDR3 has 15 residues. With V trimmed by 1 base and J by 7 bases, 9 bases remained unmatched. The DNA of the CDR3 is TGTGCTAGTGGTTTGGCCGCGGACAGGTCCGGGACCCAGTACTTC. Translation: CASGLAADRSGTQYF.

To note about this clonotype: The junction departs from the called germline gene at one end, perhaps through a read error. V usage is TRBV4-1 and J usage is TRBJ2-2; weak D call: TRBD2 (5 bases). Germline-derived CDR1 and CDR2 are MGHRA and YSYEKL. The CDR3 runs 14 residues. The CDR3 spells CASSQVGWYGVLLF. DNA for the CDR3: TGCGCCAGCAGCCAAGTCGGTTGGTACGGGGTGCTGCTTTTT.

As for this clonotype: Germline and junction disagree at one end, which may indicate a read error. The CDR3 here is CASSPGTGCGERYF. The CDR3 nucleotides are TGTGCCAGCAGCCCCGGGACAGGGTGCGGCGAGCGGTACTTC. This chain connects TRBV11-2 to TRBJ2-7, with 9 bases matching TRBD1. The CDR3 has 14 amino acids. Germline V gene data show CDR1 as SGHAT and CDR2 as FQNNGV.

There are a few counts of this clonotype. The genes are TRBV6-5 and TRBJ1-1; D may be TRBD1 (6 bases). CDR1 MNHEY and CDR2 SVGAGI come from the germline V gene. This CDR3 is built from 14 residues. Trimming pared 2 bases from V and 4 bases from J, leaving 11 bases between. The DNA for the CDR3 is TGTGCCAGCAGTTACCGTTGGACAGCCACTGAAGCTTTCTTT. Its translation: CASSYRWTATEAFF.

To note about this clonotype: A much larger clone is a single base away; this may be a read error. The gene calls are TRBV6-5 and TRBJ2-1, with D tentatively TRBD1 (5 bases). V was trimmed by 10 bases and J by 4 bases, leaving 8 bases between them. This CDR3 is built from 11 residues. The germline gives CDR1 MNHEY, CDR2 SVGAGI. CDR3: CANNRYNEQFF. CDR3 coding DNA: TGTGCCAACAACAGGTACAATGAGCAGTTCTTC.

Details on this clonotype: A much larger clone lies a single base off, so this may be a read error. The chain employs TRBV6-1 and TRBJ1-1; a possible D gene is TRBD1 (6 bases). Germline assignment: CDR1 MNHNS and CDR2 SASEGT. The CDR3 has 15 amino acids. The CDR3 reads CASSPLGGGRTEALF. The CDR3 coding sequence is TGTGCCAGCAGCCCTCTGGGAGGGGGGCGAACTGAAGCTCTCTTT.

Notes on this clonotype: A clone one base away is much larger, so this may be a read error. Written as DNA, the CDR3 is TGTGTCAGCAGTGGAACGGGCTCCTACAATGAGCAGTTCTTC. Its translation: CVSSGTGSYNEQFF. This chain links TRBV6-5 with TRBJ2-1; D gene ambiguous. Looked up from germline, CDR1 is MNHEY and CDR2 is SVGAGI. The CDR3 contains 14 residues.